This T cell receptor beta chain was sequenced during a study of cytomegalovirus exposure and HLA in healthy donors. General observations from the study: Generally TCR sequences proved uncommon, though certain public TCRs appeared in numerous donors.

The CDR3 is 14 amino acids. V was clipped by 7 bases and J by 2 bases; unmatched bases: 8. Per the germline V gene, CDR1 is LNHDA and CDR2 is SQIVND (reference sequence). In this sample, this clone turned up a few times. Antigen: not known. PCR employed 60 Vbeta and 13 Jbeta primers. TCRdb's copy holds only in-frame clones and misses some; the assay was immunoSEQ multiplex PCR. This table has about 160,000 clones, about three quarters appearing once. Sequenced material: PBMCs. The receptor was isolated from a woman aged 40 to 55 in good health and CMV-seronegative. The chain couples TRBV19 to TRBJ2-7; 7 nucleotides align to TRBD1. As DNA, the CDR3 is TGTGCCAGTACGGACAGGCTTTCCCCCTACGAGCAGTACTTC. It is translated as CASTDRLSPYEQYF.